The present entry profiles one T cell receptor (beta chain) with its context. CDR1 and CDR2 from the germline V gene are MNHNS and SASEGT. The V and J ends lost 7 bases and 5 bases respectively, with 11 bases between them. CDR3 length: 12 residues. Sequencing was performed with immunoSEQ multiplex PCR; in TCRdb, only in-frame clones are kept and a portion is missing. The data contain approximately 1,500,000 clones, 95% to 99% of them seen just once; the ten biggest clones take up around 0.45%. The sample comes from a study of shared clonotypes between healthy human individuals. Donation came from healthy HIV-negative adults that had no recent acute infections or vaccinations.

Material: naive CD4+ T cells sorted from blood. Subset defined: CD45RA+ positively selected. This receptor was obtained from a man aged 25-40 years in good health. The J gene is TRBJ1-2, the V gene TRBV6-1, with D hard to call. The CDR3 bases are TGTGCCAGCACCAGGAATACTTATGGCTACACCTTC. This encodes CASTRNTYGYTF.